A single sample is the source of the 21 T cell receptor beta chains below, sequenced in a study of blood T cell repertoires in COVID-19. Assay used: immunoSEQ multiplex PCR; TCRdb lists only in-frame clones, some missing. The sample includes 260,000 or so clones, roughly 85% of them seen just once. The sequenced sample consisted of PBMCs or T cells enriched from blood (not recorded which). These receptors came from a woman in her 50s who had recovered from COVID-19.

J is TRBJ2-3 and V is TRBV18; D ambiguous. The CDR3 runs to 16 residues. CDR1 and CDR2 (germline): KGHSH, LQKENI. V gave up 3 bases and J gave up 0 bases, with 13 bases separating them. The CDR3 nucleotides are TGTGCCAGCTCACCTCGCCAGATCTCTAGCACAGATACGCAGTATTTT. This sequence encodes CASSPRQISSTDTQYF.

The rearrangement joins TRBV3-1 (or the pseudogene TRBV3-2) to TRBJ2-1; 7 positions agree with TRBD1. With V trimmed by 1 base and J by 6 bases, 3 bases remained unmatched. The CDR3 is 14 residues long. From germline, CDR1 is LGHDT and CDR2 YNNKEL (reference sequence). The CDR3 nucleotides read TGTGCCAGCAGCCAAGGGGCAGGGGGCAATGAGCAGTTCTTC. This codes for CASSQGAGGNEQFF.

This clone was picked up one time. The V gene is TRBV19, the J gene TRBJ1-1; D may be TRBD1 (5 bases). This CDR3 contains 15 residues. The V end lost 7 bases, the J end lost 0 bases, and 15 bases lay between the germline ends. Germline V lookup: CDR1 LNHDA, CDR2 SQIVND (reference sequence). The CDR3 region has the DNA TGTGCCAGTAATCCATCTCCAGGGATGAACACTGAAGCTTTCTTT. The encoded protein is CASNPSPGMNTEAFF.

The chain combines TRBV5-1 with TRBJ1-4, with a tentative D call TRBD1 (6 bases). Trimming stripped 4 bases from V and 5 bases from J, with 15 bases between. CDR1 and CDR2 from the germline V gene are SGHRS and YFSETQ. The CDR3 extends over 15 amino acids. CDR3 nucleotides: TGCGCCAGCAGCCCTGGACCAGGGGAAAATGAAAAACTGTTTTTT. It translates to CASSPGPGENEKLFF.

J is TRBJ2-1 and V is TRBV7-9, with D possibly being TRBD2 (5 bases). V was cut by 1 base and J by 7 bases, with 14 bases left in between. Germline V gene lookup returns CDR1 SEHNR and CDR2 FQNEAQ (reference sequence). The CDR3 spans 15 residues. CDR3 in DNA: TGTGCCAGCAGCTTAGTACGGGGTAGGGAAAATGAGCAGTTCTTC. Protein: CASSLVRGRENEQFF.

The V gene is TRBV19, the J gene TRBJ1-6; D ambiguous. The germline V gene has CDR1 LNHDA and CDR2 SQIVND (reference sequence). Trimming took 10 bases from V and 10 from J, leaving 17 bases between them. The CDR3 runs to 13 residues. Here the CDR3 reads CATKAGPGSPLHF. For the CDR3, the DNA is TGTGCCACGAAAGCGGGCCCCGGATCACCCCTCCACTTT.

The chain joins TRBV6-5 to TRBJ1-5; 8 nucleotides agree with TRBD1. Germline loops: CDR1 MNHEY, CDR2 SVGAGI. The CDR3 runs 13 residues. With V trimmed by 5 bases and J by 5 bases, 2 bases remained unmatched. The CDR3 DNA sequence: TGTGCCAGCAGTCGGACAGGGTATCAGCCCCAGCATTTT. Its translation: CASSRTGYQPQHF.

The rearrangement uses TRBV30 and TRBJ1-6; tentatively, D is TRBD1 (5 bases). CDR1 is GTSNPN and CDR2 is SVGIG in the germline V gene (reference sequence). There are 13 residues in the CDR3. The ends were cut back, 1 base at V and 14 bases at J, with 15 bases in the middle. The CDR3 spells CAWSGAGGTALHF. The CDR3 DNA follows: TGTGCCTGGAGTGGAGCCGGGGGAACGGCCCTCCACTTT. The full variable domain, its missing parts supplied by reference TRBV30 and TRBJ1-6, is SQTIHQWPATLVQPVGSPLSLECTVEGTSNPNLYWYRQAAGRGLQLLFYSVGIGQISSEVPQNLSASRPQDRQFILSSKKLLLSDSGFYLCAWSGAGGTALHFGNGTRLTVT.

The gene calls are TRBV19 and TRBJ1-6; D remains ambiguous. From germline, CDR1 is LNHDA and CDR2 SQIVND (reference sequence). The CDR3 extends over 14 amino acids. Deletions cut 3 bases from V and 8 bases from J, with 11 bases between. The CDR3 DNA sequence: TGTGCCAGTAGTATCGGGTTCGGCGATTCACCCCTCCACTTT. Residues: CASSIGFGDSPLHF.

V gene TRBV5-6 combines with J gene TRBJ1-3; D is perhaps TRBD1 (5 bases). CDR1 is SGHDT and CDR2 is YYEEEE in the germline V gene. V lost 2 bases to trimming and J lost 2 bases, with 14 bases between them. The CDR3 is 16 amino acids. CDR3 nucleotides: TGTGCCAGCAGCTTAAATATAGGCAGGGCTGGAAACACCATATATTTT. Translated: CASSLNIGRAGNTIYF.

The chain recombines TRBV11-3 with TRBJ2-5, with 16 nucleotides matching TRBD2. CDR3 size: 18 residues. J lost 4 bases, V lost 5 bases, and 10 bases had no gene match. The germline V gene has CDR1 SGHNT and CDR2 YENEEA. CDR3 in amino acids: CASSEPGLAGGRVETQYF. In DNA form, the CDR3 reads TGTGCCAGCAGCGAACCGGGACTAGCGGGGGGGCGGGTAGAGACCCAGTACTTC.

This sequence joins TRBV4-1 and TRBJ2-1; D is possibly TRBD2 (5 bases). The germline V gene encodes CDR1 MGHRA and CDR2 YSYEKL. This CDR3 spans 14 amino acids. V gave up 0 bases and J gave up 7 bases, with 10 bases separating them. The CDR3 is CASSQESGRNEQFF. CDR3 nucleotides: TGCGCCAGCAGCCAAGAGAGCGGTAGAAATGAGCAGTTCTTC.

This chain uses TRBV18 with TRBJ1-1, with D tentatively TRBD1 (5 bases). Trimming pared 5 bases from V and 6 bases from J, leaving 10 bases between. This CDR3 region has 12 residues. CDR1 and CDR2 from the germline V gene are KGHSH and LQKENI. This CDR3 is CASSNQGAEAFF. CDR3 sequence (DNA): TGTGCCAGCTCAAACCAGGGCGCTGAAGCTTTCTTT.

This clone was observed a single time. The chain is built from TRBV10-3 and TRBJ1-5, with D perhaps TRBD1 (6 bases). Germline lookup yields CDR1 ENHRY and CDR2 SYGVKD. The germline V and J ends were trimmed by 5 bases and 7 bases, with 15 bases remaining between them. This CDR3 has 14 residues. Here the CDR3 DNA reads TGTGCCATCAGTTCCCGGGGGGCGGGACAGCCCCAGCATTTT. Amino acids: CAISSRGAGQPQHF.

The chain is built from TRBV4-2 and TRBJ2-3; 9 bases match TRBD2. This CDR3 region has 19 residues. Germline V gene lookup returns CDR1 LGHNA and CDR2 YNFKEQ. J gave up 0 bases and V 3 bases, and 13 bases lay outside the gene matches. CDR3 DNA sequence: TGTGCCAGCAGCCAGGGGAGGGGGGAGCTAGCGGGAAGCACAGATACGCAGTATTTT. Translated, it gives CASSQGRGELAGSTDTQYF.

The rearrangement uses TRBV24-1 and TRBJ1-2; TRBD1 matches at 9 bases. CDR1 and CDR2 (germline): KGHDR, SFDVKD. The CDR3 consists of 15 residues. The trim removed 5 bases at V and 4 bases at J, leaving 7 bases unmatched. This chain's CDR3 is CATSGEDRGLYGYTF. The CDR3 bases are TGTGCCACCAGTGGGGAGGACAGGGGACTCTATGGCTACACCTTC.

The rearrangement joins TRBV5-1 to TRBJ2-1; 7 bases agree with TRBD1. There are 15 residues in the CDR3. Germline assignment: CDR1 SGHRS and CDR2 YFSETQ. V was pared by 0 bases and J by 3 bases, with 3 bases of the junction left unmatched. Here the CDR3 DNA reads TGCGCCAGCAGCTTGGGACAGGGCATCTACAATGAGCAGTTCTTC. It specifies CASSLGQGIYNEQFF.

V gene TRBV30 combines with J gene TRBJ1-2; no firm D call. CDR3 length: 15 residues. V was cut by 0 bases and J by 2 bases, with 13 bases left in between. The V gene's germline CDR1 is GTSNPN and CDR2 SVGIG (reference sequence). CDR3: CAWSVRGGSNYGYTF. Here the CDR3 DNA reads TGTGCCTGGAGTGTAAGAGGCGGGTCGAACTATGGCTACACCTTC.

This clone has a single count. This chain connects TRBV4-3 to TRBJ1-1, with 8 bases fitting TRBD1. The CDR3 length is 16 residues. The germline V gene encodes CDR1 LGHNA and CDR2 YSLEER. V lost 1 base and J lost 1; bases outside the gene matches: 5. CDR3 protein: CASSQGQGKRNTEAFF. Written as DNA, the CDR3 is TGCGCCAGCAGCCAAGGACAGGGGAAGAGGAACACTGAAGCTTTCTTT.

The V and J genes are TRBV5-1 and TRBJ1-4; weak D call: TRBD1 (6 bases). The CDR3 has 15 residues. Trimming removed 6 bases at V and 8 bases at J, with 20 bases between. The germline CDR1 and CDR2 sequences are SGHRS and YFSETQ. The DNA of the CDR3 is TGCGCCAGCACCTACGCTCAGGGGCGAGGGGAAAAACTGTTTTTT. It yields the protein CASTYAQGRGEKLFF.

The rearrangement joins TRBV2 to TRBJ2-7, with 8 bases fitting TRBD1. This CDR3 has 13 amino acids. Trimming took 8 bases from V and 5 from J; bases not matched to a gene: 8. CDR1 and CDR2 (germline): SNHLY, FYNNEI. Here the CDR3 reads CASDRTGTNEQYF. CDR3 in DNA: TGTGCCAGCGATAGGACAGGGACCAACGAGCAGTACTTC.